One sample yielded the 10 T cell receptor beta chains listed below, sequenced in a study of T cell changes during pregnancy in multiple sclerosis. Sequencing was performed with immunoSEQ multiplex PCR; in TCRdb, only in-frame clones are kept and a portion is missing. The table includes tens of thousands of clones, 90% to 95% detected once. This sample comprised peripheral blood, obtained in the second trimester of pregnancy. The source of these receptors is a female donor with multiple sclerosis, enrolled in a pregnancy study.

The chain couples TRBV2 to TRBJ2-3, with D tentatively TRBD2 (5 bases). Germline values: CDR1 SNHLY, CDR2 FYNNEI. This CDR3 is 13 amino acids long. V lost 8 bases, J lost 4 bases, and 13 bases lay in between. CDR3: CASWRGIPDTQYF. CDR3 nucleotides: TGTGCCAGCTGGAGAGGGATCCCAGATACGCAGTATTTT.

The chain joins TRBV6-5 to TRBJ2-7; TRBD1 aligns across 11 bases. This CDR3 region has 14 residues. The V and J ends lost 4 bases and 3 bases, in that order; junction bases with no gene match: 2. CDR1 and CDR2 from the germline V gene are MNHEY and SVGAGI. CDR3 coding DNA: TGTGCCAGCAGTTCCGGGACAGGGGGCTACGAGCAGTACTTC. As protein: CASSSGTGGYEQYF.

The chain combines TRBV5-1 with TRBJ2-1; 10 bases line up with TRBD2. The CDR3 has 16 amino acids. Germline loops: CDR1 SGHRS, CDR2 YFSETQ. Trimming cost V 1 base and J 6 bases; bases outside gene matches: 7. In DNA form, the CDR3 reads TGCGCCAGCAGCTTGTCGGCTAGCGGGGGCCTCAATGAGCAGTTCTTC. It translates to CASSLSASGGLNEQFF.

The CDR3 DNA reads as TGTGCCAACCGGGACTCTTACAATGAGCAGTTCTTC. Its translation is CANRDSYNEQFF. The chain links TRBV7-9 to TRBJ2-1; tentatively, D is TRBD2 (6 bases). The CDR3 runs to 12 residues. Trimming removed 10 bases at V and 4 bases at J, with 11 bases between. Per the germline V gene, CDR1 is SEHNR and CDR2 is FQNEAQ (reference sequence).

This sequence joins TRBV15 and TRBJ1-1; 8 bases match TRBD1. V was clipped by 1 base and J by 4 bases; unmatched bases: 2. The CDR3 sequence is 14 residues long. From germline, CDR1 is LNHNV and CDR2 YYDKDF (reference sequence). Here the CDR3 reads CATSRADRGTEAFF. The CDR3 coding sequence is TGTGCCACCAGCAGAGCCGACAGGGGCACTGAAGCTTTCTTT.

The V gene is TRBV18, the J gene TRBJ2-1; the D is unclear. The CDR3 consists of 12 residues. Germline V gives CDR1 KGHSH, CDR2 LQKENI. Trimming left V 5 bases short and J 8 bases short, with 10 bases between. The CDR3 nucleotides read TGTGCCAGCTCAGCTAGAGGCCATGAGCAGTTCTTC. It encodes CASSARGHEQFF.

The chain recombines TRBV2 with TRBJ1-4; TRBD1 aligns across 11 bases. This CDR3 region has 16 residues. In germline, CDR1 is SNHLY, CDR2 FYNNEI. Germline trimming cut 5 bases from V and 9 bases from J; bases unmatched to any gene: 11. The CDR3 bases are TGTGCCAGCAGTACCCCAGGGACAGGGGGAAGTAAAAAACTGTTTTTT. It codes for CASSTPGTGGSKKLFF. Looking up the rest from reference TRBV2 and TRBJ1-4 gives the full variable domain: EPEVTQTPSHQVTQMGQEVILRCVPISNHLYFYWYRQILGQKVEFLVSFYNNEISEKSEIFDDQFSVERPDGSNFTLKIRSTKLEDSAMYFCASSTPGTGGSKKLFFGSGTQLSVL.

The chain combines TRBV9 with TRBJ2-3; 7 nucleotides match TRBD1. CDR1 SGDLS and CDR2 YYNGEE come from the germline V gene. This CDR3 is built from 19 residues. Trimming at V came to 3 bases and at J to 0 bases, leaving 16 bases not matched to a gene. The CDR3 nucleotides read TGTGCCAGCAGCGACCTCGGGGAGACAGGGATTTGGAGCACAGATACGCAGTATTTT. Translated, it gives CASSDLGETGIWSTDTQYF.

The chain employs TRBV29-1 and TRBJ2-1; 7 positions agree with TRBD1. Germline assignment: CDR1 SQVTM and CDR2 ANQGSEA. The CDR3 has 13 residues. With 4 bases clipped from V and 3 bases from J, the junction kept 3 bases outside the gene matches. The chain's CDR3 is CSVVAGGYNEQFF. The CDR3 nucleotides read TGCAGCGTTGTGGCAGGGGGCTACAATGAGCAGTTCTTC.

This rearrangement joins TRBV11-2 to TRBJ1-4; 7 nucleotides agree with TRBD1. Germline lookup yields CDR1 SGHAT and CDR2 FQNNGV. The V gene end was trimmed by 3 bases and the J gene end by 4 bases; junction bases not matched to a gene: 5. This CDR3 region has 15 residues. The CDR3 region has the DNA TGTGCCAGCAGCTTTTCAGGGGGTCTTAATGAAAAACTGTTTTTT. As protein: CASSFSGGLNEKLFF. Filled out from reference TRBV11-2 and TRBJ1-4, the complete variable domain reads EAGVAQSPRYKIIEKRQSVAFWCNPISGHATLYWYQQILGQGPKLLIQFQNNGVVDDSQLPKDRFSAERLKGVDSTLKIQPAKLEDSAVYLCASSFSGGLNEKLFFGSGTQLSVL.